This T cell receptor (beta chain) appears in the sequencing data of a study of memory CD4+ T cells and cytomegalovirus serostatus. Study details: Donors were healthy Belgian adults, 10 or so CMV seropositive and some 24 seronegative. Study-level results: Of around 160 reported CMV TCRbeta sequences, under 70 were found in memory CD4+ repertoires.

Methods used by the authors: Out-of-frame sequences were removed, leaving 2 million to 2.5 million distinct TCRbeta sequences. Here immunoSEQ multiplex PCR was the method, and the copy in TCRdb shows in-frame clones only, minus some. V and J calls and clone size are as listed in that table; D and trimming were resolved from the DNA. Among about 61,000 clones listed, around 86% were seen once. The sort gate was single viable CD3+CD4+CD8-CD45RO+ cells for memory CD4+ T cells. This clone was recorded once. The target antigen is unknown. The sequencing input was memory CD4+ T cells from blood. This clonotype originated in an adult in good health and CMV-seronegative.

In DNA, the CDR3 is TGTGCCAGCAGTTTTGGGCAGACTGGGGCCAACGTCCTGACTTTC. Translated, it gives CASSFGQTGANVLTF. The chain couples TRBV28 to TRBJ2-6; D is undetermined. Trimming shortened V by 3 bases and J by 2 bases, and 8 bases separated the two germline ends. This CDR3 is built from 15 residues. Germline values: CDR1 MDHEN, CDR2 SYDVKM.